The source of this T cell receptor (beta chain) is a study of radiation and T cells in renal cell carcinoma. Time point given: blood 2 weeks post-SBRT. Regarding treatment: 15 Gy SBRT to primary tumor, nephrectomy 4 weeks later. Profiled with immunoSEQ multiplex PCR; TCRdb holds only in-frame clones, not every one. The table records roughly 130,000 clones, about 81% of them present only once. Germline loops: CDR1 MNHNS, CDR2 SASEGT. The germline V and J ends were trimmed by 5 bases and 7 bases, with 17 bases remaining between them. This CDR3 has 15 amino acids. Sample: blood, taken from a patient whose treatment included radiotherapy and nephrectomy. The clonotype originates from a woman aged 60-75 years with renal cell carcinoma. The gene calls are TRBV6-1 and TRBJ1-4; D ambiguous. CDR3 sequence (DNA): TGTGCCAGCAGTACCGGACCTATGTCGGGTGAAAAACTGTTTTTT. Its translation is CASSTGPMSGEKLFF.